This entry is about one T cell receptor (beta chain). The junction and the germline gene differ at one end; a read error may be behind it. The data belong to a study of blood T cell repertoires in COVID-19. The protocol was immunoSEQ multiplex PCR, while the TCRdb copy is restricted to in-frame clones and leaves out a portion. The table has some 68,000 clones, roughly 80% seen once. Germline-derived CDR1 and CDR2 are SNHLY and FYNNEI. This CDR3 region has 10 residues. Sample: peripheral blood. This clonotype was obtained from a man in his 70s with acute or convalescent COVID-19. This chain connects TRBV2 to TRBJ1-2; TRBD1 might be the D (5 bases). This CDR3 is CASRMGGDLF. As DNA, the CDR3 is TGTGCCAGCAGGATGGGGGGGGACCTCTTC.